The clone carrying this TCR beta chain was detected many times. Antigen unknown. The CDR3 is 16 residues long. Trimming took 5 bases from V and 0 from J, leaving 14 bases between them. From germline, CDR1 is SGHTA and CDR2 FQGTGA. This specimen comes from a study of T cells after posttransplantation cyclophosphamide. General study results and limits: Tissue-infiltrating T cells from skin or gut overlapped little with blood T cells. Donor CD8+ memory clones often dominated recipient blood repertoires at later times.

Profiling relied on immunoSEQ multiplex PCR, and the TCRdb table lists in-frame clones only, not all of them. This sample comprises 42,000 or so clones, none seen once only. The gene calls are TRBV7-3 and TRBJ1-3; D gene ambiguous. This receptor was taken from a woman in her forties or fifties in good health and a related stem cell transplant donor. The sample comprised PBMCs. CDR3 sequence (DNA): TGTGCCAGCAGCCCCAACGGGGAATCCTCTGGAAACACCATATATTTT. Translating it yields CASSPNGESSGNTIYF.